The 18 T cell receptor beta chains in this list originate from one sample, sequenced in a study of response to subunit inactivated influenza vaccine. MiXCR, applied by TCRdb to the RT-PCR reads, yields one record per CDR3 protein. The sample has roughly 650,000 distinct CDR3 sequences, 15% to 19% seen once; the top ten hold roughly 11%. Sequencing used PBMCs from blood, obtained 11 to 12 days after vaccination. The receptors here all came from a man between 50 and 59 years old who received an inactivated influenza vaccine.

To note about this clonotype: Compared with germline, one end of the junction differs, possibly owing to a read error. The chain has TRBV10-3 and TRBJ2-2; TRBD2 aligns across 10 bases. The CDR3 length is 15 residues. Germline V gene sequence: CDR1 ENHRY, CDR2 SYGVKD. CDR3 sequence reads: CAIRDSGRAAGDLFF. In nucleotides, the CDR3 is TGTGCCATCAGGGACAGCGGGAGGGCCGCCGGGGATCTGTTTTTT.

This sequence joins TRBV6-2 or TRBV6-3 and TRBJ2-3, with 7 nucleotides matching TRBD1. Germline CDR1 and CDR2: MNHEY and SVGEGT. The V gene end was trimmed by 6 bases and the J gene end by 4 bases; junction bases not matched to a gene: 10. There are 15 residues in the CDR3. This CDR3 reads CASSLLGGTPDTQYF. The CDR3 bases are TGTGCCAGCAGCTTACTAGGGGGCACCCCAGATACGCAGTATTTT.

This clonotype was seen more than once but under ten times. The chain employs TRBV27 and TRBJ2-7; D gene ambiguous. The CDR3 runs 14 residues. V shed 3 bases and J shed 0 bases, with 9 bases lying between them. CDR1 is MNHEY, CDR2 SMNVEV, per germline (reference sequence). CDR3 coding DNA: TGTGCCAGCAGTTTTAAAGCGCACTCCTACGAGCAGTACTTC. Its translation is CASSFKAHSYEQYF.

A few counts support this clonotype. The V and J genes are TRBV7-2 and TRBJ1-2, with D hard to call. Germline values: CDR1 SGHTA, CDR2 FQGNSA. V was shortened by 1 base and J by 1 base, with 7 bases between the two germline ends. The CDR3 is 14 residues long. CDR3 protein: CASSLEANNYGYTF. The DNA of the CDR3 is TGTGCCAGCAGCTTAGAAGCGAATAACTATGGCTACACCTTC.

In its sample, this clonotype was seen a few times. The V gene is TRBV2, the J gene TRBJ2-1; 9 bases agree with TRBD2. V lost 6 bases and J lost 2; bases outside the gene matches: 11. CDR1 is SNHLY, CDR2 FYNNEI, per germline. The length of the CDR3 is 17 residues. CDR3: CASRDRLADLTYNEQFF. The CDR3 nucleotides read TGTGCCAGCAGGGACCGACTAGCGGATCTGACCTACAATGAGCAGTTCTTC.

CDR3 amino acids: CSATGLAGANIITDTQYF. Here the CDR3 DNA reads TGCAGCGCAACGGGACTAGCGGGAGCAAATATCATCACAGATACGCAGTATTTT. V gene TRBV29-1 combines with J gene TRBJ2-3, with 14 bases lining up with TRBD2. In germline, CDR1 is SQVTM, CDR2 ANQGSEA. There are 18 residues in the CDR3. With V trimmed by 7 bases and J by 2 bases, 14 bases remained unmatched.

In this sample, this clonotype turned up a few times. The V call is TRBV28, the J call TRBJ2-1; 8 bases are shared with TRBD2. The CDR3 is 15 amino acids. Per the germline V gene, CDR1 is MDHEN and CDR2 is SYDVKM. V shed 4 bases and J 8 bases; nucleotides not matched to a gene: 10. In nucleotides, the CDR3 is TGTGCCAGCAGTTCGGCCGGGACTAGATGGTATGAGCAGTTCTTC. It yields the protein CASSSAGTRWYEQFF. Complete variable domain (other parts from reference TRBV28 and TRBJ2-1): DVKVTQSSRYLVKRTGEKVFLECVQDMDHENMFWYRQDPGLGLRLIYFSYDVKMKEKGDIPEGYSVSREKKERFSLILESASTNQTSMYLCASSSAGTRWYEQFFGPGTRLTVL.

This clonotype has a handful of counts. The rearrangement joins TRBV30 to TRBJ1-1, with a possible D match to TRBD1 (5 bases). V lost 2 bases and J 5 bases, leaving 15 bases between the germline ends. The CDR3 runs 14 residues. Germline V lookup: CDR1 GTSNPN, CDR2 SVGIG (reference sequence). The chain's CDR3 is CAWSSLGGWTEAFF. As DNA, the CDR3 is TGTGCCTGGAGTAGTCTTGGGGGTTGGACTGAAGCTTTCTTT.

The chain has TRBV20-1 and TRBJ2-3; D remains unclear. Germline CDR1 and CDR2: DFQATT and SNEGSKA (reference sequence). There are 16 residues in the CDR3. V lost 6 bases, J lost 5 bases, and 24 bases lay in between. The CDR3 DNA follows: TGCAGTGCCCACCTTGGACCACCTACTCCGAAAGATACGCAGTATTTT. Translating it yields CSAHLGPPTPKDTQYF.

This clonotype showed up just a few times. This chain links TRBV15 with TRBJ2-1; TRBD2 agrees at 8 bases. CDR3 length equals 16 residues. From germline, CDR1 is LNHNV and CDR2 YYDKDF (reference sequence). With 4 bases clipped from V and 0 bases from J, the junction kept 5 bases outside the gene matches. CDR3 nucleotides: TGTGCCACCAGCATCGTCAGCGGGAGCTCCTACAATGAGCAGTTCTTC. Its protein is CATSIVSGSSYNEQFF.

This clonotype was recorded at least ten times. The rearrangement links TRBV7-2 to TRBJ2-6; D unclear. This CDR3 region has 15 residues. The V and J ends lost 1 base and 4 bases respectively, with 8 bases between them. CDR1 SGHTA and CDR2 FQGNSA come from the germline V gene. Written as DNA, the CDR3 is TGTGCCAGCAGCTTAGGGGGTTCCGGGGCCAACGTCCTGACTTTC. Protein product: CASSLGGSGANVLTF.

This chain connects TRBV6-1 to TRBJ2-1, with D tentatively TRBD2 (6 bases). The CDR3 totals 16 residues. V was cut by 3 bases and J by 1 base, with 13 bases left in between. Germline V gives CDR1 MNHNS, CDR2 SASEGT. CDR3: CASSDFSGVSYNEQFF. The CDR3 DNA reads TGTGCCAGCAGTGATTTTTCGGGGGTGTCCTACAATGAGCAGTTCTTC.

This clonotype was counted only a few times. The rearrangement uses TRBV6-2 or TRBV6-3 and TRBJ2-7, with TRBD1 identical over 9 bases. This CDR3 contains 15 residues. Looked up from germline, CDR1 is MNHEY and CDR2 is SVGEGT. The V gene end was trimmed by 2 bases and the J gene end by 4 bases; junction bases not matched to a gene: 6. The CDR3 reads CASSYGGQGIYEQYF. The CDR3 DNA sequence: TGTGCCAGCAGTTACGGGGGACAGGGAATATACGAGCAGTACTTC.

Here the CDR3 DNA reads TGTGCCAGCAGCGCTGGGACAATTCAAGAGACCCAGTACTTC. It encodes CASSAGTIQETQYF. The genes are TRBV5-6 and TRBJ2-5; a weak D match, TRBD1 (6 bases). Germline V gene sequence: CDR1 SGHDT, CDR2 YYEEEE. V was cut by 4 bases and J by 2 bases, with 12 bases left in between. The length of the CDR3 is 14 residues.

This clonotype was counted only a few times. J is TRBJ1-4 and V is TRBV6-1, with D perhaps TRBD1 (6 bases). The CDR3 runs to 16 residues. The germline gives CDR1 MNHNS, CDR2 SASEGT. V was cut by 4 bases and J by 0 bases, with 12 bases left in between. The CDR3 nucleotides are TGTGCCAGCAGTGCTCTACCAGGGGCAACTAATGAAAAACTGTTTTTT. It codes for CASSALPGATNEKLFF.

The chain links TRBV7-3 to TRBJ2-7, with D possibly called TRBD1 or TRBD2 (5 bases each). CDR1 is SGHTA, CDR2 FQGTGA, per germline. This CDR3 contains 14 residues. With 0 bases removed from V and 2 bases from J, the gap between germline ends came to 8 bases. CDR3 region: CASSLTGDPYEQYF. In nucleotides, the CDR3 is TGTGCCAGCAGCTTAACCGGGGACCCCTACGAGCAGTACTTC.

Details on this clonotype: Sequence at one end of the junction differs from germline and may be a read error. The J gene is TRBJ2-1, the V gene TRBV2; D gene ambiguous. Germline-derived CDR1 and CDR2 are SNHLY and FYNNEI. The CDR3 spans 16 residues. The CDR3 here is CASSELSPRIYDEQFF. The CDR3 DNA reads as TGTGCCAGCAGTGAATTATCCCCTCGGATCTACGATGAGCAGTTCTTC.

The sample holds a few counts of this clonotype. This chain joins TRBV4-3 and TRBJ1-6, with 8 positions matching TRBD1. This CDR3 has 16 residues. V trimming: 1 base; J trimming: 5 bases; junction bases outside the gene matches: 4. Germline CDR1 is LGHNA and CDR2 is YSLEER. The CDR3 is CASSQGTGLNNSPLHF. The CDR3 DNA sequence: TGCGCCAGCAGCCAAGGGACAGGGTTGAATAATTCACCCCTCCACTTT.